This is a list of T cell receptor beta chains from one sample in a study of blood T cell repertoires in COVID-19. Measured with immunoSEQ multiplex PCR; TCRdb has only the in-frame clones, and not every one. The sample consists of approximately 20,000 clones, 80% to 90% of them appearing once. What was sequenced was peripheral blood. The receptors originated from a human donor in a cohort sampled during active COVID-19. CDR3s include the opening cysteine and the closing phenylalanine or tryptophan. D genes are given only for firm matches. Clone size is not always given. Where it is, it says once, few, many or a class for expanded clones.

clone size: NA; D gene: NA; J gene: TRBJ1-2; V gene: TRBV7-9; CDR3 protein: CASSSSGVAQNYGYTF; CDR3 DNA: TGTGCCAGCAGCTCAAGTGGTGTGGCACAGAACTATGGCTACACCTTC
clone size: NA; D gene: TRBD1; J gene: TRBJ2-1; V gene: TRBV5-1; CDR3 protein: CASSPQGAQSPNEQFF; CDR3 DNA: TGCGCCAGCAGCCCGCAGGGGGCACAATCCCCTAATGAGCAGTTCTTC
clone size: NA; D gene: NA; J gene: TRBJ2-1; V gene: TRBV28; CDR3 protein: CASTPSGRNEQFF; CDR3 DNA: TGTGCCAGCACTCCATCAGGGCGCAATGAGCAGTTCTTC
clone size: NA; D gene: TRBD2; J gene: TRBJ2-2; V gene: TRBV30; CDR3 protein: CAWSVPSGRAGSGELFF; CDR3 DNA: TGTGCCTGGAGTGTTCCTAGCGGGAGGGCCGGGTCCGGGGAGCTGTTTTTT
clone size: NA; D gene: TRBD2; J gene: TRBJ2-2; V gene: TRBV6-4; CDR3 protein: CASSDGGLRTGELFF; CDR3 DNA: TGTGCCAGCAGTGACGGGGGACTAAGGACCGGGGAGCTGTTTTTT
clone size: NA; D gene: NA; J gene: TRBJ1-2; V gene: TRBV6-5; CDR3 protein: CASSPYQAAYGYTF; CDR3 DNA: TGTGCCAGCAGTCCCTACCAGGCAGCCTATGGCTACACCTTC
clone size: NA; D gene: NA; J gene: TRBJ2-6; V gene: TRBV10-2; CDR3 protein: CASSQTRAGANVLTF; CDR3 DNA: TGCGCCAGCAGCCAAACCAGGGCTGGGGCCAACGTCCTGACTTTC
clone size: NA; D gene: NA; J gene: TRBJ1-2; V gene: TRBV10-2; CDR3 protein: CASSPGNYGYTF; CDR3 DNA: TGCGCCAGCAGTCCGGGTAACTATGGCTACACCTTC
clone size: NA; D gene: NA; J gene: TRBJ1-2; V gene: TRBV4-1; CDR3 protein: CASSPGNGGYTF; CDR3 DNA: TGCGCCAGCAGTCCCGGGAATGGTGGCTACACCTTC
clone size: once; D gene: NA; J gene: TRBJ1-1; V gene: TRBV6-5; CDR3 protein: CASVNGLNTEAFF; CDR3 DNA: TGTGCCAGCGTCAACGGGTTGAACACTGAAGCTTTCTTT
clone size: NA; D gene: TRBD1; J gene: TRBJ1-1; V gene: TRBV10-3; CDR3 protein: CAISRQGWAFF; CDR3 DNA: TGTGCCATCAGCAGACAGGGGTGGGCTTTCTTT
clone size: NA; D gene: TRBD2; J gene: TRBJ2-2; V gene: TRBV28; CDR3 protein: CASSGEGTSTGELFF; CDR3 DNA: TGTGCCAGCAGTGGGGAGGGGACTAGCACCGGGGAGCTGTTTTTT
clone size: NA; D gene: NA; J gene: TRBJ2-7; V gene: TRBV20-1; CDR3 protein: CSARGGYEQYF; CDR3 DNA: TGCAGTGCTAGGGGGGGTTACGAGCAGTACTTC
clone size: NA; D gene: NA; J gene: TRBJ2-1; V gene: TRBV24-1; CDR3 protein: CATSDPKSDSYNEQFF; CDR3 DNA: TGTGCCACCAGTGATCCGAAATCGGACAGTTACAATGAGCAGTTCTTC
clone size: NA; D gene: NA; J gene: TRBJ1-1; V gene: TRBV5-1; CDR3 protein: CASRDTMNTEAFF; CDR3 DNA: TGCGCCAGCAGGGACACCATGAACACTGAAGCTTTCTTT
clone size: NA; D gene: TRBD2; J gene: TRBJ2-2; V gene: TRBV2; CDR3 protein: CASRGGTSGNTGELFF; CDR3 DNA: TGTGCCAGCAGAGGGGGGACTAGCGGGAACACCGGGGAGCTGTTTTTT
clone size: NA; D gene: NA; J gene: TRBJ2-3; V gene: TRBV6-1; CDR3 protein: CASSERGRTISGDTQYF; CDR3 DNA: TGTGCCAGCAGTGAGCGGGGACGGACCATATCGGGAGATACGCAGTATTTT
clone size: NA; D gene: TRBD1; J gene: TRBJ2-3; V gene: TRBV9; CDR3 protein: CASSVGQAFTDTQYF; CDR3 DNA: TGTGCCAGCAGCGTGGGACAGGCGTTCACAGATACGCAGTATTTT
clone size: NA; D gene: NA; J gene: TRBJ2-3; V gene: TRBV14; CDR3 protein: CASSPDLTLTQYF; CDR3 DNA: TGTGCCAGCAGCCCGGATCTGACTCTGACGCAGTATTTT
clone size: NA; D gene: TRBD1; J gene: TRBJ2-7; V gene: TRBV28; CDR3 protein: CASTRSYRGTYEQYF; CDR3 DNA: TGTGCCAGCACCCGATCATACAGGGGGACCTACGAGCAGTACTTC
clone size: NA; D gene: NA; J gene: TRBJ1-2; V gene: TRBV12-3/TRBV12-4; CDR3 protein: CASTPAGNYGYTF; CDR3 DNA: TGTGCCAGCACCCCCGCGGGTAACTATGGCTACACCTTC
clone size: NA; D gene: NA; J gene: TRBJ1-5; V gene: TRBV28; CDR3 protein: CASTWGPNQPQHF; CDR3 DNA: TGTGCCAGCACTTGGGGGCCCAATCAGCCCCAGCATTTT
clone size: NA; D gene: NA; J gene: TRBJ2-7; V gene: TRBV28; CDR3 protein: CASSSRMQWEQYF; CDR3 DNA: TGTGCCAGCAGTTCGCGGATGCAATGGGAGCAGTACTTC
clone size: few; D gene: TRBD2; J gene: TRBJ2-3; V gene: TRBV28; CDR3 protein: CASRPRAGTSELPDTQYF; CDR3 DNA: TGTGCCAGCAGGCCGAGGGCCGGGACTAGTGAGCTGCCAGATACGCAGTATTTT